What follows are 4 T cell receptor beta chains derived from one specimen sequenced in a study of CD4 T cells in relation to SARS-CoV-2 and coronaviruses. Measured with immunoSEQ multiplex PCR; TCRdb has only the in-frame clones, and not every one. Of more than 20,000 clones detected, less than 70% appear once; the ten largest clones hold 8% to 13%. The unexposed donors gave CD4+ T cells in about 2011-2018, prior to COVID-19. After about ten days of culture, CD4+ T cells were isolated. No antigen is known for these receptors. Sequencing was carried out using CD4+ T cells from PBMCs, cultured in vitro. The origin of the receptors is a human donor in good health.

This chain uses TRBV4-3 with TRBJ1-4; D ambiguous. The ends were cut back, 1 base at V and 6 bases at J, with 12 bases in the middle. The CDR3 sequence is 15 residues long. CDR1 LGHNA and CDR2 YSLEER come from the germline V gene. The chain's CDR3 is CASSQGPNADEKLFF. The CDR3 DNA is TGCGCCAGCAGCCAAGGGCCAAACGCGGATGAAAAACTGTTTTTT.

The CDR3 DNA reads TGTGCCAGCAGCGCGACAGGGCTCGGGGAAGAGACCCAGTACTTC. It encodes CASSATGLGEETQYF. This chain connects TRBV9 to TRBJ2-5; the match to TRBD1 covers 7 bases. Germline CDR1 and CDR2: SGDLS and YYNGEE. The J segment lost 3 bases and the V segment lost 3 bases, leaving 8 bases of the junction unmatched. The CDR3 contains 15 residues.

This clone was found a few times. DNA of the CDR3: TGTGCTAGTGGTTTGGTAGTCGCCAGGGACGGAAACACCATATATTTT. Translating gives CASGLVVARDGNTIYF. The V call is TRBV12-5, the J call TRBJ1-3, with D perhaps matching TRBD1 (5 bases). The CDR3 has 16 residues. In germline, CDR1 is LGHNT, CDR2 FRNRAP. V shed 0 bases and J shed 4 bases, with 13 bases lying between them.

CDR3 sequence reads: CASSRDSPGANVLTF. The CDR3 DNA follows: TGTGCCAGCAGTAGGGACAGCCCTGGGGCCAACGTCCTGACTTTC. The rearrangement joins TRBV2 to TRBJ2-6; 7 nucleotides match TRBD1. Trimming took 5 bases from V and 2 from J; bases not matched to a gene: 3. This CDR3 spans 15 amino acids. From germline, CDR1 is SNHLY and CDR2 FYNNEI.